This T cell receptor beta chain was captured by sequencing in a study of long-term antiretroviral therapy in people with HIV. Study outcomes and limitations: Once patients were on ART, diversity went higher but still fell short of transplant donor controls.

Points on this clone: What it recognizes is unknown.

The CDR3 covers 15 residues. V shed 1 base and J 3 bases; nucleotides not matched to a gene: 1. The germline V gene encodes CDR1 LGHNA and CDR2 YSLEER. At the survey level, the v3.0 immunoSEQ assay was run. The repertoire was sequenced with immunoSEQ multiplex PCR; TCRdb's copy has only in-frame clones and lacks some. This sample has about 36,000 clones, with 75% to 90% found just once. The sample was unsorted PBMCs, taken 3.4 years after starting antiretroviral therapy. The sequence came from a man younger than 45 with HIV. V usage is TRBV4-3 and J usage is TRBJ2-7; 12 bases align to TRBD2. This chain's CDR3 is CASSQGTSGVYEQYF. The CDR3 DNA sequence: TGCGCCAGCAGCCAAGGGACTAGCGGGGTCTACGAGCAGTACTTC.